The 8 T cell receptor beta chains reported below all come from one sample, sequenced in a study of blood T cell repertoires in COVID-19 (dated by TCRdb to 2020 to 2021). The library was obtained by the immunoSEQ multiplex PCR assay. The table comes from immuneACCESS by way of TCRdb, which keeps in-frame sequences with V and J called. Part of the clones is missing from these tables; in studies checked, under half for an unresolved V gene and the rest for unknown reasons. The sample table contains around 90,000 clones; only one count was recorded for about 85% of them. Roughly 15% of the sample goes to the ten largest clones. Sample: peripheral blood. These receptors came from a male donor with acute or convalescent COVID-19.

This CDR3 is CASSYSSQRENIQYF. The CDR3 DNA is TGTGCCAGCAGTTACTCGAGCCAGCGTGAAAACATTCAGTACTTC. This rearrangement joins TRBV6-5 to TRBJ2-4; no clear D. Germline CDR1 is MNHEY and CDR2 is SVGAGI. Trimming took off 0 bases at V and 5 bases at J, with 11 bases between the two ends. The CDR3 extends over 15 amino acids.

V is TRBV7-8 and J is TRBJ1-6; 9 bases align to TRBD1. The CDR3 is 15 residues long. The V segment lost 4 bases and the J segment 7 bases; nucleotides outside the gene matches: 5. Germline V CDR1 and CDR2: SGHVS, FQNEAQ. The CDR3 region has the DNA TGTGCCAGCAGCTCAAGGACAGGGGACAATTCACCCCTCCACTTT. Translation gives CASSSRTGDNSPLHF.

The chain carries TRBV10-3 and TRBJ2-1; a possible D gene is TRBD1 (6 bases). V lost 4 bases to trimming and J lost 6 bases, with 16 bases between them. Germline loops: CDR1 ENHRY, CDR2 SYGVKD. The CDR3 covers 15 residues. CDR3 region: CAISVKTGLGNEQFF. CDR3 DNA sequence: TGTGCCATCAGTGTAAAAACAGGGTTGGGCAATGAGCAGTTCTTC.

The sample holds one count of this clone. The gene calls are TRBV4-2 and TRBJ1-6; perhaps TRBD1 as D (6 bases). Germline V lookup: CDR1 LGHNA, CDR2 YNFKEQ. The CDR3 sequence is 18 residues long. V was shortened by 0 bases and J by 0 bases, with 12 bases between the two germline ends. In nucleotides, the CDR3 is TGTGCCAGCAGCCAAGATCCGACAGGCAGCTCCTATAATTCACCCCTCCACTTT. It encodes CASSQDPTGSSYNSPLHF.

The chain combines TRBV5-1 with TRBJ1-5; tentative D call: TRBD1 (6 bases). Germline V CDR1 and CDR2: SGHRS, YFSETQ. CDR3 length: 14 amino acids. Trimming stripped 0 bases from V and 4 bases from J, with 8 bases between. The CDR3 bases are TGCGCCAGCAGCTTGGAGGGGACAAATCAGCCCCAGCATTTT. This encodes CASSLEGTNQPQHF.

J is TRBJ1-5 and V is TRBV19; possible D gene TRBD1, 6 bases. With 6 bases removed from V and 2 bases from J, the gap between germline ends came to 11 bases. Germline CDR1 LNHDA, CDR2 SQIVND (reference sequence). The CDR3 sequence is 14 residues long. The CDR3: CASRFSGGNQPQHF. DNA of the CDR3: TGTGCCAGTAGGTTCTCAGGGGGCAATCAGCCCCAGCATTTT.

This clone was counted between two and nine times. The V gene is TRBV7-8, the J gene TRBJ2-5; D call uncertain. CDR1 is SGHVS and CDR2 is FQNEAQ in the germline V gene. The CDR3 totals 13 residues. The germline V and J ends were trimmed by 1 base and 3 bases, with 6 bases remaining between them. The DNA for the CDR3 is TGTGCCAGCAGCTTAGAACGAGAAGAGACCCAGTACTTC. Amino acids: CASSLEREETQYF.

This chain connects TRBV10-3 to TRBJ1-1, with 9 bases fitting TRBD1. The junction had 6 bases not matched to a gene; V was cut back by 6 bases and J by 1 base. This CDR3 region has 15 residues. Germline V lookup: CDR1 ENHRY, CDR2 SYGVKD. The CDR3 sequence: CAISGQGLGNTEAFF. Here the CDR3 DNA reads TGTGCCATCAGCGGACAGGGGTTGGGGAACACTGAAGCTTTCTTT.